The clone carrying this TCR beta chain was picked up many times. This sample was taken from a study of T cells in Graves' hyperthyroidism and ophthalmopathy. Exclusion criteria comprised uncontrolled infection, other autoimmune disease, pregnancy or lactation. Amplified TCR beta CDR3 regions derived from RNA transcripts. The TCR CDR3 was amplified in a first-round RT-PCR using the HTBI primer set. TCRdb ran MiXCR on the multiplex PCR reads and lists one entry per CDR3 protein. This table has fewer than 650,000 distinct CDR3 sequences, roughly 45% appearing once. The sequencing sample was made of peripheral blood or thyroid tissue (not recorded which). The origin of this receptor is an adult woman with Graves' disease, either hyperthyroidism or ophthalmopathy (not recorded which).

The CDR3 nucleotides read TGTGCCAGCAGCGTTTCGGCTGCGAACACCGGGGAGCTGTTTTTT. Protein sequence: CASSVSAANTGELFF. This chain connects TRBV9 to TRBJ2-2; no firm D call. Germline CDR1 SGDLS, CDR2 YYNGEE. CDR3 length equals 15 residues. Trimming cost V 2 bases and J 0 bases, with 8 bases left between them.